A selection of T cell receptor beta chains follows, all from one sample in a study of shared clonotypes between healthy human individuals. Clones were sequenced by immunoSEQ multiplex PCR, and TCRdb holds only the in-frame ones, with some missing. In the table there are about 1.4 million clones, roughly 96% of which are singletons. What was sequenced was naive CD4+ T cells sorted from blood. The receptors derive from a man aged 30 to 39 in good health. The CDR3 runs from the conserved cysteine through the conserved F or W. Each record gives: D gene, clone size, J gene, V gene, CDR3 DNA, CDR3 protein. A D gene is named only where the DNA matches it firmly. Size values are once, few and many counts, or a class for expanded clones, and some rows have none.

-,-,TRBJ2-6,TRBV7-8,TGTGCCAGCAGCCCAAGGACAGGGACTAATTCTGGGGCCAACGTCCTGACTTTC,CASSPRTGTNSGANVLTF
-,once,TRBJ2-5,TRBV5-1,TGCGCCAGCAGCCCCGGACAGTCGTACCAAGAGACCCAGTACTTC,CASSPGQSYQETQYF
-,-,TRBJ2-5,TRBV5-1,TGCGCCAGCCACATTTCCGGGACAATACAAGAGACCCAGTACTTC,CASHISGTIQETQYF
-,-,TRBJ1-5,TRBV7-2,TGTGCCAGCAGCTTAGCCGGGGGCCCTCAGCCCCAGCATTTT,CASSLAGGPQPQHF
TRBD2,-,TRBJ2-1,TRBV5-1,TGCGCCAGCAGCTTGGGGGCTAGCGGAGGGACCTACAATGAGCAGTTCTTC,CASSLGASGGTYNEQFF
-,-,TRBJ2-2,TRBV6-1,TGTGCCGGAAGACAGGACCCAAGTACCGGGGAGCTGTTTTTT,CAGRQDPSTGELFF
-,-,TRBJ1-4,TRBV4-1,TGCGCCAGCAGCCTACTAGGAGCGGTGATCGGGAATGAAAAACTGTTTTTT,CASSLLGAVIGNEKLFF
-,-,TRBJ2-7,TRBV7-2,TGTGCCAGCAGCTTCGGGACACTCGCCTACGAGCAGTACTTC,CASSFGTLAYEQYF
-,-,TRBJ2-7,TRBV28,TGTGCCAGCAGTTCCGGGGGGCTTTACTACGAGCAGTACTTC,CASSSGGLYYEQYF
TRBD1,-,TRBJ1-2,TRBV30,TGTGCCTGGAGTGTCCCTGGGACAGGAGGCGGCTATGGCTACACCTTC,CAWSVPGTGGGYGYTF
TRBD1,-,TRBJ2-2,TRBV19,TGTGCCACCAAATTGGGGGACAGGGGGAGCACCGGGGAGCTGTTTTTT,CATKLGDRGSTGELFF
-,-,TRBJ2-1,TRBV29-1,TGCAGCGTTGAAGATAGGCAGCGCTCCTACAATGAGCAGTTCTTC,CSVEDRQRSYNEQFF
-,once,TRBJ2-1,TRBV25-1,TGTGCCAGCACCACACCGACTCTCTACAATGAGCAGTTCTTC,CASTTPTLYNEQFF
-,-,TRBJ1-2,TRBV28,TGTGCCAGCAGTTTAAACCCTAGCTATGGCTACACCTTC,CASSLNPSYGYTF